This passage covers 25 T cell receptor beta chains from one sample sequenced in a study of T cell changes during pregnancy in multiple sclerosis. The protocol was immunoSEQ multiplex PCR, while the TCRdb copy is restricted to in-frame clones and leaves out a portion. In the table there are around 40,000 clones, around 93% of which are singletons. The sample in question was CD4+ T cells from peripheral blood mononuclear cells, obtained in the third trimester of pregnancy. Every receptor here comes from a female donor with multiple sclerosis, enrolled in a pregnancy study.

The gene calls are TRBV9 and TRBJ2-1, with a tentative D call TRBD2 (6 bases). The CDR3 runs to 15 residues. Trimming pared 3 bases from V and 6 bases from J, leaving 16 bases between. Germline V gene data show CDR1 as SGDLS and CDR2 as YYNGEE. CDR3 loop: CASSGGVGRVNEQFF. The CDR3, as DNA: TGTGCCAGCAGCGGGGGGGTGGGTAGAGTCAATGAGCAGTTCTTC.

The chain carries TRBV19 and TRBJ1-1; 10 bases line up with TRBD1. CDR1 and CDR2 (germline): LNHDA, SQIVND (reference sequence). There are 14 residues in the CDR3. Trimming at V came to 5 bases and at J to 7 bases, leaving 7 bases not matched to a gene. The CDR3, as DNA: TGTGCCAGTAGTCGATCGGGACAGGGGTTTGAAGCTTTCTTT. Translation gives CASSRSGQGFEAFF.

J is TRBJ2-1 and V is TRBV10-3; 8 bases are a match to TRBD2. This CDR3 comprises 15 residues. The germline V gene has CDR1 ENHRY and CDR2 SYGVKD. J was trimmed by 4 bases and V by 3 bases; bases with no gene match: 5. The CDR3 DNA follows: TGTGCCATCAGTGATTCGGGGGGGGGTTACAATGAGCAGTTCTTC. This gives the protein CAISDSGGGYNEQFF.

This sequence joins TRBV19 and TRBJ1-3, with 7 bases lining up with TRBD1. The CDR3 spans 15 residues. CDR1 and CDR2 (germline): LNHDA, SQIVND (reference sequence). V was pared by 10 bases and J by 4 bases, with 13 bases of the junction left unmatched. The CDR3 loop reads CATNDRAGIGNTIYF. DNA of the CDR3: TGTGCCACCAACGACAGGGCAGGGATCGGAAACACCATATATTTT.

This chain connects TRBV6-1 to TRBJ2-1; 8 nucleotides match TRBD2. From germline, CDR1 is MNHNS and CDR2 SASEGT. The V and J ends lost 7 bases and 5 bases, in that order; junction bases with no gene match: 10. The CDR3 contains 15 residues. CDR3 sequence: CASKEPGLGHNEQFF. CDR3 bases: TGTGCCAGCAAGGAACCGGGACTAGGCCACAATGAGCAGTTCTTC.

The chain is built from TRBV9 and TRBJ2-3; 9 bases agree with TRBD2. Per germline, CDR1 SGDLS and CDR2 YYNGEE. This CDR3 spans 15 amino acids. The V segment lost 3 bases and the J segment 7 bases; nucleotides outside the gene matches: 9. Written as DNA, the CDR3 is TGTGCCAGCAGCGCGGGTAGCGGGAGATCTTATACGCAGTATTTT. This translates into CASSAGSGRSYTQYF.

This rearrangement joins TRBV18 to TRBJ2-6; no definite D call. Germline V lookup: CDR1 KGHSH, CDR2 LQKENI. The CDR3 has 14 amino acids. The V and J ends lost 8 bases and 0 bases respectively, with 8 bases between them. The CDR3 DNA sequence: TGTGCCAGCCGGAGAGTCTCTGGGGCCAACGTCCTGACTTTC. Translated: CASRRVSGANVLTF.

The CDR3 DNA follows: TGTGCCAGCAGTTCCGGGACTAGCGGGAGACTCCTCGGCGAGCAGTACTTC. It translates to CASSSGTSGRLLGEQYF. The rearrangement links TRBV28 to TRBJ2-7, with 14 bases aligning to TRBD2. V was pared by 4 bases and J by 6 bases, with 11 bases of the junction left unmatched. The V gene's germline CDR1 is MDHEN and CDR2 SYDVKM. This CDR3 has 17 residues.

A few counts support this clone. The chain couples TRBV29-1 to TRBJ1-1; D is perhaps TRBD1 (6 bases). The V end lost 3 bases, the J end lost 1 base, and 9 bases lay between the germline ends. Germline V CDR1 and CDR2: SQVTM, ANQGSEA. CDR3 length: 13 residues. CDR3 amino acids: CSVDQGPNTEAFF. The CDR3 nucleotides read TGCAGCGTTGATCAGGGGCCGAACACTGAAGCTTTCTTT.

The chain links TRBV2 to TRBJ1-1; no clear D gene. The ends were cut back, 4 bases at V and 4 bases at J, with 13 bases in the middle. Germline values: CDR1 SNHLY, CDR2 FYNNEI. The CDR3 is 14 residues long. CDR3 nucleotides: TGTGCCAGCAGTGTTCTAGGGAGCGGCACTGAAGCTTTCTTT. Translating it yields CASSVLGSGTEAFF.

This clone was seen just once. CDR3 protein: CAWSQGANEKLFF. As DNA, the CDR3 is TGTGCCTGGAGTCAGGGGGCTAATGAAAAACTGTTTTTT. This rearrangement joins TRBV30 to TRBJ1-4; 7 bases align to TRBD1. Per germline, CDR1 GTSNPN and CDR2 SVGIG (reference sequence). The CDR3 totals 13 residues. With 2 bases clipped from V and 3 bases from J, the junction kept 0 bases outside the gene matches.

The chain carries TRBV28 and TRBJ1-5, with D hard to call. Germline-derived CDR1 and CDR2 are MDHEN and SYDVKM. This CDR3 region has 17 residues. V lost 4 bases and J lost 0, with 16 bases in between. The CDR3 DNA reads as TGTGCCAGCAGTTCCCAAAACACAGTTTATAGCAATCAGCCCCAGCATTTT. This gives the protein CASSSQNTVYSNQPQHF.

The genes are TRBV7-9 and TRBJ2-7; possible D gene TRBD1, 5 bases. V shed 1 base and J shed 7 bases, with 8 bases lying between them. Per germline, CDR1 SEHNR and CDR2 FQNEAQ (reference sequence). The CDR3 has 12 residues. The CDR3 spells CASSLVGPEQYF. Here the CDR3 DNA reads TGTGCCAGCAGCTTAGTGGGGCCGGAGCAGTACTTC.

This clone was counted only a few times. The chain employs TRBV19 and TRBJ2-2, with 7 bases lining up with TRBD2. The CDR3 length is 16 residues. Germline lookup yields CDR1 LNHDA and CDR2 SQIVND (reference sequence). V dropped 6 bases and J dropped 6; count of bases not matched to a gene: 13. The CDR3 nucleotides are TGTGCCAGTAGGCCCCTCACTAGCGTGTCGTCCGGGGAGCTGTTTTTT. Encoded protein: CASRPLTSVSSGELFF. Combining the CDR3 with reference TRBV19 and TRBJ2-2 gives the whole variable domain DGGITQSPKYLFRKEGQNVTLSCEQNLNHDAMYWYRQDPGQGLRLIYYSQIVNDFQKGDIAEGYSVSREKKESFPLTVTSAQKNPTAFYLCASRPLTSVSSGELFFGEGSRLTVL.

The chain employs TRBV27 and TRBJ1-5; 7 nucleotides align to TRBD1. This CDR3 comprises 16 residues. Per germline, CDR1 MNHEY and CDR2 SMNVEV (reference sequence). V trimming: 0 bases; J trimming: 7 bases; junction bases outside the gene matches: 9. This chain's CDR3 is CASSLSPTGSNQPQHF. DNA of the CDR3: TGTGCCAGCAGTTTATCTCCGACAGGGTCGAACCAGCCCCAGCATTTT.

The chain combines TRBV19 with TRBJ2-3; 7 bases fit TRBD1. The CDR3 runs to 17 residues. The V gene end was trimmed by 5 bases and the J gene end by 2 bases; junction bases not matched to a gene: 13. CDR1 and CDR2 (germline): LNHDA, SQIVND (reference sequence). CDR3 nucleotide sequence: TGTGCCAGTAGTTTTACGACCGGGACAGAGATCACAGATACGCAGTATTTT. This sequence encodes CASSFTTGTEITDTQYF.

With respect to this clone: The junction shows a germline mismatch at one end, possibly a read error. The genes are TRBV10-3 and TRBJ2-3; D gene uncertain. The V gene's germline CDR1 is ENHRY and CDR2 SYGVKD. The length of the CDR3 is 14 residues. CDR3 protein: CASSREPLEDTQYF. The CDR3 nucleotides are TGTGCCAGCAGTCGCGAACCCCTGGAGGATACGCAGTATTTT.

This rearrangement joins TRBV7-9 to TRBJ1-1; D ambiguous. This CDR3 spans 13 amino acids. CDR1 SEHNR and CDR2 FQNEAQ come from the germline V gene (reference sequence). V was pared by 2 bases and J by 0 bases, with 4 bases between. CDR3 nucleotides: TGTGCCAGCAGCTTACAGGTGAACACTGAAGCTTTCTTT. It codes for CASSLQVNTEAFF.

J is TRBJ2-1 and V is TRBV4-1; 10 positions agree with TRBD1. There are 15 residues in the CDR3. Unmatched junction bases numbered 6, after V lost 1 base and J lost 9 bases. The germline V gene has CDR1 MGHRA and CDR2 YSYEKL. Here the CDR3 reads CASSQAGQGSGEQFF. The CDR3 coding sequence is TGCGCCAGCAGCCAAGCGGGACAGGGGAGCGGTGAGCAGTTCTTC.

The gene calls are TRBV27 and TRBJ1-5; 8 nucleotides align to TRBD1. The CDR3 runs 15 residues. The J segment lost 1 base and the V segment lost 4 bases, leaving 3 bases of the junction unmatched. Germline CDR1 MNHEY, CDR2 SMNVEV (reference sequence). CDR3 nucleotide sequence: TGTGCCAGCAGTTCAGGGGGCTGGAGCAATCAGCCCCAGCATTTT. It codes for CASSSGGWSNQPQHF.

The CDR3 here is CASSVAQQNTEAFF. CDR3 in DNA: TGTGCCAGCAGCGTGGCTCAACAGAACACTGAAGCTTTCTTT. The chain couples TRBV9 to TRBJ1-1, with D unclear. The CDR3 has 14 amino acids. V lost 2 bases to trimming and J lost 1 base, with 9 bases between them. The germline V gene encodes CDR1 SGDLS and CDR2 YYNGEE.

The genes are TRBV14 and TRBJ2-2, with D hard to call. This CDR3 region has 15 residues. V gave up 2 bases and J gave up 4 bases, with 11 bases separating them. Germline assignment: CDR1 SGHDN and CDR2 FVKESK. CDR3 sequence reads: CASSQLMSGTGELFF. The CDR3 DNA reads as TGTGCCAGCAGCCAACTCATGTCGGGCACCGGGGAGCTGTTTTTT.

This clone was counted once. CDR3 sequence: CASSESSGRARDEQFF. DNA of the CDR3: TGCGCCAGCAGTGAGTCCAGCGGGAGGGCCAGAGATGAGCAGTTCTTC. V is TRBV10-1 and J is TRBJ2-1, with 10 bases matching TRBD2. Germline assignment: CDR1 WNHNN and CDR2 SYGVQD (reference sequence). V lost 0 bases, J lost 8 bases, and 7 bases stayed unmatched. The CDR3 runs 16 residues.

This chain's CDR3 is CAISESGGYNEQFF. CDR3 in DNA: TGTGCCATCAGTGAGTCCGGGGGCTACAATGAGCAGTTCTTC. The V gene is TRBV10-3, the J gene TRBJ2-1; a weak D match, TRBD2 (6 bases). Germline values: CDR1 ENHRY, CDR2 SYGVKD. The CDR3 is made up of 14 amino acids. Trimming left V 0 bases short and J 3 bases short, with 6 bases between.

This sequence joins TRBV27 and TRBJ2-6; weak D call: TRBD2 (7 bases). The CDR3 length is 17 residues. CDR1 is MNHEY, CDR2 SMNVEV, per germline (reference sequence). V shed 5 bases and J shed 1 base, with 15 bases lying between them. CDR3 DNA sequence: TGTGCCAGCAGTAGGGCGGGGGCCAATTCTGGGGCCAACGTCCTGACTTTC. Its translation is CASSRAGANSGANVLTF.